This T cell receptor (beta chain) was retrieved from a study of T cell responses to AZD1222 COVID-19 vaccine. The table came from immunoSEQ multiplex PCR; TCRdb's copy has only in-frame clones and leaves some out. The sample lists some 280,000 clones; 90% to 95% were seen once. Germline lookup yields CDR1 LGHDT and CDR2 YNNKEL (reference sequence). CDR3 length: 15 amino acids. Trimming took off 4 bases at V and 7 bases at J, with 16 bases between the two ends. This sequence was found in an adult who received the AZD1222 COVID-19 vaccine. The V and J genes are TRBV3-1 (or the pseudogene TRBV3-2) and TRBJ1-4; maybe TRBD1 (5 bases). Sequencing used peripheral blood, obtained 28 days after the second AZD1222 dose. The CDR3 region is CASSPRRGSAEKLFF. The CDR3, as DNA: TGTGCCAGCAGCCCCCGGCGGGGGTCGGCTGAAAAACTGTTTTTT.